One sample yielded the 14 T cell receptor beta chains listed below, sequenced in a study of blood T cell repertoires in COVID-19. The table came from immunoSEQ multiplex PCR; TCRdb's copy has only in-frame clones and leaves some out. Of fewer than 350,000 clones in the sample, 65% to 90% were seen once. Sequencing input: peripheral blood. All receptors derive from a woman in her fifties or sixties with active or convalescent COVID-19.

The chain is built from TRBV4-1 and TRBJ2-7; TRBD2 might be the D (7 bases). Per the germline V gene, CDR1 is MGHRA and CDR2 is YSYEKL. CDR3 length equals 15 residues. The V end lost 0 bases, the J end lost 3 bases, and 12 bases lay between the germline ends. CDR3 bases: TGCGCCAGCAGCCAAGAGTGGGGGGGGCGCTACGAGCAGTACTTC. Encoded protein: CASSQEWGGRYEQYF.

The chain is built from TRBV25-1 and TRBJ2-1, with 12 bases identical to TRBD2. Germline assignment: CDR1 MGHDK and CDR2 SYGVNS. The ends lost 4 bases at V and 4 bases at J; junction bases unmatched: 5. The CDR3 consists of 16 residues. The CDR3 region is CASSGLAGGGYNEQFF. The CDR3 DNA reads as TGTGCCAGCAGTGGTCTAGCGGGGGGGGGATACAATGAGCAGTTCTTC.

The chain links TRBV11-2 to TRBJ2-3, with D possibly TRBD2 on 5 matching bases. CDR1 SGHAT and CDR2 FQNNGV come from the germline V gene. V was pared by 3 bases and J by 9 bases, with 16 bases between. CDR3 length: 14 amino acids. The DNA for the CDR3 is TGTGCCAGCAGCTTTTATAGCGCATTGTCGACGCAGTATTTT. It codes for CASSFYSALSTQYF. The full variable domain, with the rest looked up from reference TRBV11-2 and TRBJ2-3, is EAGVAQSPRYKIIEKRQSVAFWCNPISGHATLYWYQQILGQGPKLLIQFQNNGVVDDSQLPKDRFSAERLKGVDSTLKIQPAKLEDSAVYLCASSFYSALSTQYFGPGTRLTVL.

The chain links TRBV3-1 (or the pseudogene TRBV3-2) to TRBJ1-2; 7 nucleotides agree with TRBD1. The CDR3 consists of 16 residues. Trimming at V came to 10 bases and at J to 3 bases, leaving 17 bases not matched to a gene. The germline V gene has CDR1 LGHDT and CDR2 YNNKEL (reference sequence). CDR3 loop: CATLSPRDREHYGYTF. CDR3 in DNA: TGTGCCACCTTATCTCCCCGAGACAGGGAGCACTATGGCTACACCTTC.

This clone has a single count. The chain couples TRBV24-1 to TRBJ2-1; 8 bases match TRBD2. The CDR3 is 12 residues long. V lost 10 bases, J lost 7 bases, and 5 bases stayed unmatched. Germline V gene lookup returns CDR1 KGHDR and CDR2 SFDVKD. The CDR3 is CATAGGRNEQFF. The CDR3 bases are TGTGCCACTGCGGGGGGTAGGAATGAGCAGTTCTTC.

The chain uses TRBV9 and TRBJ2-5; 7 bases are shared with TRBD1. The V gene's germline CDR1 is SGDLS and CDR2 YYNGEE. The CDR3 runs to 15 residues. V lost 3 bases to trimming and J lost 1 base; unmatched junction nucleotides: 6. This chain's CDR3 is CASSARGDSQETQYF. CDR3 in DNA: TGTGCCAGCAGCGCCAGAGGGGACAGCCAAGAGACCCAGTACTTC.

The gene calls are TRBV7-3 and TRBJ2-3, with 7 bases lining up with TRBD2. J was trimmed by 6 bases and V by 5 bases; bases with no gene match: 14. This CDR3 spans 16 amino acids. Germline values: CDR1 SGHTA, CDR2 FQGTGA. The DNA for the CDR3 is TGTGCCAGCAGCCCCGAAGGTCGCGGGGGAACGGATACGCAGTATTTT. Encoded protein: CASSPEGRGGTDTQYF.

The chain couples TRBV19 to TRBJ2-1; perhaps TRBD1 as D (6 bases). Germline V gene lookup returns CDR1 LNHDA and CDR2 SQIVND (reference sequence). V was shortened by 3 bases and J by 10 bases, with 25 bases between the two germline ends. The CDR3 extends over 17 amino acids. CDR3: CASSILLQGPLAGEQFF. As DNA, the CDR3 is TGTGCCAGTAGTATTCTCTTACAGGGCCCTCTGGCCGGAGAGCAGTTCTTC.

This clone has a single count. CDR3 sequence (DNA): TGTGCCAGCAGTTCCCAGACAGGGGGAGGCTACACCTTC. Its translation is CASSSQTGGGYTF. The chain employs TRBV27 and TRBJ1-2; 9 nucleotides line up with TRBD1. The CDR3 runs 13 residues. From germline, CDR1 is MNHEY and CDR2 SMNVEV (reference sequence). The V segment lost 4 bases and the J segment 8 bases; nucleotides outside the gene matches: 5.

This clone was seen a single time. V usage is TRBV10-2 and J usage is TRBJ1-6; 8 nucleotides align to TRBD1. V lost 7 bases, J lost 2 bases, and 13 bases stayed unmatched. This CDR3 has 18 amino acids. Germline V gives CDR1 WSHSY, CDR2 SAAADI. The CDR3 loop reads CASTPGGAGGTYNSPLHF. The DNA for the CDR3 is TGCGCCAGCACCCCCGGAGGGGCAGGGGGCACCTATAATTCACCCCTCCACTTT.

The chain joins TRBV15 to TRBJ2-3; maybe TRBD1 (6 bases). Trimming stripped 3 bases from V and 1 base from J, with 20 bases between. Germline V gives CDR1 LNHNV, CDR2 YYDKDF (reference sequence). This CDR3 contains 18 residues. The CDR3 coding sequence is TGTGCCACCAGCAGGGACAGAGAAACGGGTTCTCGCACAGATACGCAGTATTTT. Protein sequence: CATSRDRETGSRTDTQYF.

The chain joins TRBV3-1 (or the pseudogene TRBV3-2) to TRBJ2-7, with a possible D match to TRBD2 (6 bases). The CDR3 covers 13 residues. Trimming pared 7 bases from V and 3 bases from J, leaving 13 bases between. Germline CDR1 is LGHDT and CDR2 is YNNKEL (reference sequence). CDR3 coding DNA: TGTGCCAGCACCCGGAGTAGCGGCTACGAGCAGTACTTC. Translation gives CASTRSSGYEQYF.

V gene TRBV4-1 combines with J gene TRBJ2-3, with TRBD2 as a possible D gene (5 bases). The CDR3 spans 16 residues. Trimming shortened V by 0 bases and J by 0 bases, and 10 bases separated the two germline ends. CDR1 and CDR2 (germline): MGHRA, YSYEKL. The CDR3 nucleotides read TGCGCCAGCAGCCAAGAGATGGGCGGGAGCACAGATACGCAGTATTTT. This sequence encodes CASSQEMGGSTDTQYF.

The chain combines TRBV15 with TRBJ1-2, with TRBD1 as a possible D gene (6 bases). Germline CDR1 LNHNV, CDR2 YYDKDF (reference sequence). There are 15 residues in the CDR3. The V end lost 3 bases, the J end lost 8 bases, and 19 bases lay between the germline ends. The CDR3 DNA reads as TGTGCCACCAGCAGGATGACAGGTTCAGAGGAAGGCTACACCTTC. Residues: CATSRMTGSEEGYTF.